This T cell receptor (beta chain) was captured by sequencing in a study of blood T cell repertoires in COVID-19. Method: immunoSEQ multiplex PCR; TCRdb's copy keeps in-frame clones and lacks some. The sample contains 150,000 to 250,000 clones, 94% of which appear only once. V was clipped by 6 bases and J by 2 bases; unmatched bases: 6. CDR3 length: 14 amino acids. Per the germline V gene, CDR1 is MDHEN and CDR2 is SYDVKM. The sequence was collected from a man in his thirties or forties with COVID-19, enrolled during active disease. This chain uses TRBV28 with TRBJ2-5, with 7 bases lining up with TRBD2. The sequenced sample consisted of peripheral blood. This chain's CDR3 is CASSPLALQETQYF. In DNA, the CDR3 is TGTGCCAGCAGCCCACTAGCGTTACAAGAGACCCAGTACTTC. The whole variable domain, filled in from reference TRBV28 and TRBJ2-5, reads DVKVTQSSRYLVKRTGEKVFLECVQDMDHENMFWYRQDPGLGLRLIYFSYDVKMKEKGDIPEGYSVSREKKERFSLILESASTNQTSMYLCASSPLALQETQYFGPGTRLLVL.